What follows describes a single T cell receptor (beta chain). Libraries were prepared by immunoSEQ multiplex PCR; TCRdb keeps only in-frame clonotypes and omits some of them. This repertoire shows some 84,000 clones, about nine tenths found once; its top ten account for under 6%. This sample is drawn from a study of PD-L1 blockade in urothelial cancer. Germline V gene lookup returns CDR1 MDHEN and CDR2 SYDVKM. The CDR3 is 15 amino acids. V trimming: 3 bases; J trimming: 2 bases; junction bases outside the gene matches: 4. V usage is TRBV28 and J usage is TRBJ2-5; 9 bases are a match to TRBD2. Specimen: PBMCs, collected around atezolizumab (anti-PD-L1) treatment. This sequence originates from an older woman with urothelial cancer. CDR3 in amino acids: CASSFLAGTQETQYF. CDR3 in DNA: TGTGCCAGCAGTTTTCTAGCGGGGACACAAGAGACCCAGTACTTC.